These T cell receptor beta chains were read from a single sample in a study of human T cells and chemical hapten exposure. One entry per CDR3 protein, called by TCRdb with MiXCR from the RACE reads. The sample lists tens of thousands of distinct CDR3 sequences, over 9.5% occurring once. The material sequenced was whole blood, taken in connection with sensitization to the hapten diphenylcyclopropenone (DPC). The receptors originated from a man aged 40-49 years with alopecia areata. Some clones in this sample may be carry-over from other donors' samples. The CDR3 runs from the conserved cysteine through the conserved F or W. The D gene is left open where the match is weak. Some rows have no size entry. The others give once, few or many, or a class for an expanded clone.

D,V,size,J,CDR3,DNA
NA,TRBV7-2,NA,TRBJ1-1,CASSSLPGTEAFF,TGTGCCAGCAGCTCCTTGCCGGGTACTGAAGCTTTCTTT
TRBD2,TRBV6-1,NA,TRBJ2-5,CASSEAGGNWGETQYF,TGTGCCAGCAGTGAAGCGGGAGGGAACTGGGGGGAGACCCAGTACTTC
NA,TRBV6-5,NA,TRBJ2-5,CASSRWAEETQYF,TGTGCCAGCTCCAGGTGGGCGGAAGAGACCCAGTACTTC
NA,TRBV9,many,TRBJ2-5,CASSGSFQRSQETQYF,TGTGCCAGCAGCGGGTCCTTCCAGCGTAGTCAAGAGACCCAGTACTTC
TRBD2,TRBV30,NA,TRBJ2-7,CAWQLAGGYEQYF,TGTGCCTGGCAGCTAGCGGGGGGCTACGAGCAGTACTTC
NA,TRBV9,many,TRBJ1-1,CASSFRGGMNTEAFF,TGTGCCAGCAGCTTTCGAGGGGGGATGAACACTGAAGCTTTCTTT
TRBD1,TRBV27,many,TRBJ1-5,CASSLSRPGGLPQHF,TGTGCCAGCAGTTTATCGAGGCCAGGGGGGTTGCCCCAGCATTTT
TRBD2,TRBV29-1,NA,TRBJ2-2,CSVTGTSGYTGELFF,TGCAGCGTTACCGGGACTAGCGGGTACACCGGGGAGCTGTTTTTT
TRBD1,TRBV20-1,NA,TRBJ2-5,CSASPNRGHETQYF,TGCAGTGCTAGCCCCAACAGGGGGCACGAGACCCAGTACTTC
TRBD1,TRBV27,many,TRBJ2-2,CASSLRDRGTGELFF,TGTGCCAGCAGTTTAAGGGACAGGGGTACCGGGGAGCTGTTTTTT
TRBD1,TRBV11-1,NA,TRBJ2-3,CASGRDRPTDTQYF,TGTGCCAGCGGACGGGACAGACCCACAGATACGCAGTATTTT
NA,TRBV20-1,few,TRBJ2-3,CSARRNSPSTDTQYF,TGCAGTGCTAGAAGGAACTCTCCAAGCACAGATACGCAGTATTTT
NA,TRBV30,many,TRBJ1-1,CAWSVSWGTEAFF,TGTGCCTGGAGTGTCTCTTGGGGGACTGAAGCTTTCTTT
TRBD2,TRBV6-1,NA,TRBJ2-7,CASRPPAGAAYEQYF,TGTGCCAGCAGGCCTCCGGCGGGAGCGGCCTACGAGCAGTACTTC
NA,TRBV24-1,many,TRBJ1-2,CATSDLWQNYGYTF,TGTGCCACCAGTGATTTGTGGCAGAACTATGGCTACACCTTC
TRBD1,TRBV20-1,NA,TRBJ2-1,CSAKSTGAHNEQFF,TGCAGTGCAAAATCGACAGGGGCCCACAATGAGCAGTTCTTC
NA,TRBV5-1,NA,TRBJ2-2,CASSSQTDTGELFF,TGCGCCAGCAGCTCTCAGACAGACACCGGGGAGCTGTTTTTT
NA,TRBV3-1,NA,TRBJ2-2,CASSQDLGDANPGELFF,TGTGCCAGCAGCCAAGATCTGGGGGACGCGAACCCCGGGGAGCTGTTTTTT
TRBD1,TRBV18,few,TRBJ2-7,CASSLSGTGGYEQYF,TGTGCCAGCTCACTCTCCGGGACAGGGGGCTACGAGCAGTACTTC
NA,TRBV4-3,once,TRBJ1-1,CASSQDLDFVTEASF,TGCGCCAGCAGCCAAGATCTTGATTTCGTTACTGAAGCTTCCTTT
NA,TRBV10-3,NA,TRBJ2-3,CAISDQTSGKDTQYF,TGTGCCATCAGTGACCAGACTAGTGGTAAAGATACGCAGTATTTT
NA,TRBV4-3,many,TRBJ2-6,CASSDRPISGANVLTF,TGCGCCAGCAGCGATAGACCCATCTCTGGGGCCAACGTCCTGACTTTC
TRBD1,TRBV29-1,few,TRBJ1-1,CSVDAGTETFF,TGCAGCGTTGACGCCGGGACAGAGACTTTCTTT
TRBD1,TRBV6-1,few,TRBJ1-5,CASSLQGARNQPQHF,TGTGCCAGCAGTCTACAGGGGGCGAGGAATCAGCCCCAGCATTTT
NA,TRBV2,few,TRBJ1-2,CASSELPGYGYTF,TGTGCCAGCAGTGAATTGCCCGGCTATGGCTACACCTTC
NA,TRBV2,NA,TRBJ2-3,CASSTLLKAPSRLF,TGTGCCAGCAGTACCCTTTTAAAAGCCCCATCCAGGCTTTTT
NA,TRBV6-1,NA,TRBJ1-5,CASSERADNQPQHF,TGTGCCAGCAGTGAAAGGGCAGACAATCAGCCCCAGCATTTT
NA,TRBV13,few,TRBJ2-3,CASSTRQRTDTQYF,TGTGCCAGCAGCACCAGACAGCGCACAGATACGCAGTATTTT
NA,TRBV12-3/TRBV12-4,NA,TRBJ1-3,CASSLTGGGGSSGNTIYF,TGTGCCAGCAGTTTAACCGGGGGGGGGGGAAGCTCTGGAAACACCATATATTTT
TRBD1,TRBV6-2/TRBV6-3,few,TRBJ1-2,CASSYQTGSFGYTF,TGTGCCAGCAGTTACCAGACAGGGTCCTTCGGCTACACCTTC
NA,TRBV20-1,NA,TRBJ1-5,CSARAYRGLNQPQHF,TGCAGTGCTAGAGCATATAGGGGTCTTAATCAGCCCCAGCATTTT
TRBD1,TRBV10-3,many,TRBJ1-6,CAISEQGMNSPLHF,TGTGCCATCAGTGAACAGGGGATGAATTCACCCCTCCACTTT
NA,TRBV5-1,few,TRBJ2-3,CASRKLQGTSTDTQYF,TGCGCCAGCAGGAAACTACAGGGTACGAGCACAGATACGCAGTATTTT
TRBD2,TRBV20-1,many,TRBJ2-3,CSARDPKRDTDTQYF,TGCAGTGCTAGAGACCCTAAGCGGGACACAGATACGCAGTATTTT
NA,TRBV7-2,few,TRBJ2-3,CASSPEGGSTDTQYF,TGTGCCAGCAGCCCAGAGGGCGGATCCACAGATACGCAGTATTTT
TRBD2,TRBV5-4,few,TRBJ2-3,CASSLRLAGGTDTQYF,TGTGCCAGCAGCTTGAGGCTAGCGGGAGGTACAGATACGCAGTATTTT
TRBD2,TRBV2,few,TRBJ2-5,CASSEPPRLAGAAETQYF,TGTGCCAGCAGTGAACCCCCTCGACTAGCGGGAGCCGCTGAGACCCAGTACTTC
TRBD1,TRBV7-2,few,TRBJ2-1,CASRLAPGQGGNEQFF,TGTGCCAGCAGGCTAGCCCCGGGACAGGGGGGCAATGAGCAGTTCTTC
TRBD2,TRBV29-1,many,TRBJ2-6,CSVTFGGAGANVLTF,TGCAGCGTTACCTTTGGGGGGGCTGGGGCCAACGTCCTGACTTTC
TRBD1,TRBV20-1,NA,TRBJ2-7,CSAPLIGQGDEQYF,TGCAGTGCTCCACTAATAGGACAGGGCGACGAGCAGTACTTC
TRBD1,TRBV5-1,NA,TRBJ2-3,CASSFGTGTPTDTQYF,TGCGCCAGCAGCTTCGGGACAGGGACCCCCACAGATACGCAGTATTTT
NA,TRBV28,NA,TRBJ1-1,CASSRGRSAYTEAFF,TGTGCCAGCAGTCGGGGGCGATCCGCCTACACTGAAGCTTTCTTT
NA,TRBV20-1,many,TRBJ1-6,CSASIQERKGSPLHF,TGCAGTGCTAGCATACAGGAGAGGAAGGGTTCACCCCTCCACTTT
NA,TRBV20-1,few,TRBJ2-3,CSASAPSRSTDTQYF,TGCAGTGCTAGTGCTCCTAGCAGGAGCACAGATACGCAGTATTTT
TRBD2,TRBV9,many,TRBJ2-5,CASSPTSGRAFETQYF,TGTGCCAGCAGCCCAACTAGCGGGAGGGCCTTTGAGACCCAGTACTTC
NA,TRBV7-6,NA,TRBJ1-3,CASSLSGLSSGNTIYF,TGTGCCAGCAGCTTATCAGGACTGAGCTCTGGAAACACCATATATTTT
TRBD2,TRBV18,NA,TRBJ2-3,CASSPVTSDDTQYF,TGTGCCAGCTCACCAGTGACTAGCGATGATACGCAGTATTTT
NA,TRBV20-1,few,TRBJ2-5,CSARESQETQYF,TGCAGTGCTAGAGAAAGCCAAGAGACCCAGTACTTC
NA,TRBV12-3/TRBV12-4,many,TRBJ1-1,CASSSGGVGEAFF,TGTGCCAGCAGTTCCGGGGGGGTGGGTGAAGCTTTCTTT